The 4 T cell receptor beta chains reported below all come from one sample, sequenced in a study of immune cell composition in non-small cell lung cancer. Here immunoSEQ multiplex PCR was the method, and the copy in TCRdb shows in-frame clones only, minus some. The sample shows about 5,900 clones, about 85% of them seen only once. Normal lung was sampled as far from the tumour as possible, at least 3 cm. The sample taken for sequencing was non-adjacent lung tissue. The receptors derive from a human donor with non-small cell lung cancer.

The rearrangement links TRBV5-1 to TRBJ2-7, with D maybe TRBD2 (6 bases). CDR3 length equals 16 residues. CDR1 is SGHRS, CDR2 YFSETQ, per germline. Deletions cut 0 bases from V and 0 bases from J, with 13 bases between. CDR3 protein: CASSLDGGTSSYEQYF. The CDR3 DNA follows: TGCGCCAGCAGCTTGGACGGCGGGACCAGCTCCTACGAGCAGTACTTC.

The J gene is TRBJ2-6, the V gene TRBV4-3; the match to TRBD2 covers 7 bases. The trim removed 3 bases at V and 5 bases at J, leaving 4 bases unmatched. Germline V lookup: CDR1 LGHNA, CDR2 YSLEER. This CDR3 contains 15 residues. CDR3 nucleotides: TGCGCCAGCAGCCAGCGGGGGAATCGGGCCAACGTCCTGACTTTC. The encoded protein is CASSQRGNRANVLTF.

The genes are TRBV27 and TRBJ2-1; 9 positions agree with TRBD2. CDR3 length equals 17 residues. Unmatched junction bases numbered 13, after V lost 2 bases and J lost 8 bases. Germline values: CDR1 MNHEY, CDR2 SMNVEV (reference sequence). The CDR3 nucleotides read TGTGCCAGCAGTTTAGGGAGTAGCGGGAGTATGATCGATGAGCAGTTCTTC. Its protein product is CASSLGSSGSMIDEQFF.

The chain links TRBV6-1 to TRBJ1-5; TRBD1 agrees at 9 bases. CDR3 length: 13 amino acids. Per germline, CDR1 MNHNS and CDR2 SASEGT. Trimming cost V 3 bases and J 16 bases; bases outside gene matches: 10. The CDR3 loop is CASSENRDRGRHF. The CDR3 DNA reads as TGTGCCAGCAGTGAGAATAGAGACAGGGGGAGACATTTT.